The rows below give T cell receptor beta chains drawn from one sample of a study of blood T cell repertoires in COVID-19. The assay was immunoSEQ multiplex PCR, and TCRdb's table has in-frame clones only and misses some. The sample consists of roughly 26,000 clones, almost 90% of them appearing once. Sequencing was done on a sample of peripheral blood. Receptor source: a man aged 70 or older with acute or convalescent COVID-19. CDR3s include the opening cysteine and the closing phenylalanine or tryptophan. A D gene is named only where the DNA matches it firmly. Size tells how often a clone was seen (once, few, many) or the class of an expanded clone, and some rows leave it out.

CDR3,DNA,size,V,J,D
CASSLSRDNNYGYTF,TGCGCCAGCAGCTTGTCTCGGGACAATAACTATGGCTACACCTTC,.,TRBV5-1,TRBJ1-2,.
CASSLIQGLAESNTGELFF,TGTGCCAGCAGCTTAATCCAAGGACTAGCGGAGTCGAACACCGGGGAGCTGTTTTTT,.,TRBV7-9,TRBJ2-2,TRBD2
CASSDDTGELFF,TGTGCCAGCAGTGACGACACCGGGGAGCTGTTTTTT,medium-sized,TRBV2,TRBJ2-2,.
CASSLDAGSYGYTF,TGTGCCAGCAGCTTGGATGCAGGGTCCTATGGCTACACCTTC,few,TRBV5-4,TRBJ1-2,.
CASTLGQGAHEQYF,TGTGCCAGCACCCTGGGACAGGGGGCCCACGAGCAGTACTTC,.,TRBV6-6,TRBJ2-7,TRBD1
CASSFARAYEQYF,TGTGCCAGCAGCTTCGCCAGGGCTTACGAGCAGTACTTC,once,TRBV5-6,TRBJ2-7,.
CSVEGLAQGSVETQYF,TGCAGCGTTGAAGGCCTTGCCCAGGGCTCCGTGGAGACCCAGTACTTC,.,TRBV29-1,TRBJ2-5,.
CASSDASGSGNTQYF,TGTGCCAGCAGTGACGCCAGCGGGAGTGGGAATACGCAGTATTTT,.,TRBV2,TRBJ2-3,TRBD2
CASSDRTGSQPQHF,TGTGCCAGCAGTGATCGGACAGGGAGCCAGCCCCAGCATTTT,.,TRBV2,TRBJ1-5,TRBD1
CASSRGQGAAGELFF,TGCGCCAGCAGCAGGGGACAGGGGGCTGCCGGGGAGCTGTTTTTT,.,TRBV5-1,TRBJ2-2,TRBD1
CASSSGTSGLQETQYF,TGCGCCAGCAGCTCTGGGACTAGCGGGCTACAAGAGACCCAGTACTTC,.,TRBV5-1,TRBJ2-5,TRBD2
CAISGGTVNTEAFF,TGTGCCATCAGTGGAGGGACAGTTAACACTGAAGCTTTCTTT,.,TRBV10-3,TRBJ1-1,TRBD1
CASSLQGNTEAFF,TGTGCCAGCAGCCTACAGGGGAACACTGAAGCTTTCTTT,few,TRBV13,TRBJ1-1,.
CASGRTVHSYEQYF,TGTGCCAGCGGTCGGACAGTACACTCCTACGAGCAGTACTTC,.,TRBV2,TRBJ2-7,.
CASSRTSGSSSTGELFF,TGCGCCAGCAGCAGGACTAGCGGGAGTAGTAGCACCGGGGAGCTGTTTTTT,.,TRBV5-1,TRBJ2-2,TRBD2
CASKNRPSGPNEKLFF,TGTGCCAGCAAAAACAGGCCCTCGGGCCCTAACGAAAAACTGTTTTTT,once,TRBV27,TRBJ1-4,.
CASQREGTYETQYF,TGTGCCAGCCAAAGGGAGGGCACTTACGAGACCCAGTACTTC,.,TRBV25-1,TRBJ2-5,TRBD2
CASTVSGTGELFF,TGTGCCAGCACCGTCTCGGGAACCGGGGAGCTGTTTTTT,.,TRBV7-3,TRBJ2-2,.
CASSTPTGELFF,TGTGCCAGCAGCACTCCTACCGGGGAGCTGTTTTTT,.,TRBV28,TRBJ2-2,.
CAISGGSGSLADTQYF,TGTGCCATCAGTGGGGGCAGCGGGAGTTTAGCAGATACGCAGTATTTT,.,TRBV10-3,TRBJ2-3,TRBD2
CASSPTRTSIDEQFF,TGTGCCAGCAGCCCTACTCGGACTAGCATCGATGAGCAGTTCTTC,.,TRBV7-3,TRBJ2-1,TRBD2
CASKGDQPQHF,TGTGCCAGTAAGGGGGATCAGCCCCAGCATTTT,once,TRBV19,TRBJ1-5,.
CASSAPGGDTGELFF,TGTGCCAGCAGTGCCCCAGGGGGCGACACCGGGGAGCTGTTTTTT,.,TRBV28,TRBJ2-2,TRBD1
CATGDRGMETQYF,TGTGCCACAGGAGACAGGGGGATGGAGACCCAGTACTTC,.,TRBV3-1/TRBV3-2,TRBJ2-5,TRBD1
CASTAGGLGKNIQYF,TGTGCCAGCACTGCGGGGGGTTTGGGCAAAAACATTCAGTACTTC,.,TRBV6-1,TRBJ2-4,TRBD2
CASSSRLEVQEGFNEQFF,TGTGCCAGCAGCTCCCGGTTGGAGGTACAGGAGGGTTTCAATGAGCAGTTCTTC,.,TRBV7-9,TRBJ2-1,.
CASSSTRNTEAFF,TGTGCCAGCAGCTCCACCAGGAACACTGAAGCTTTCTTT,.,TRBV5-5,TRBJ1-1,.
CASSREFLSAKTF,TGTGCCAGCAGCAGGGAGTTCCTTTCCGCGAAAACCTTC,.,TRBV7-3,TRBJ1-2,.
CSVEKDRGDRNTF,TGCAGCGTTGAAAAGGACAGGGGGGATAGGAACACCTTC,.,TRBV29-1,TRBJ1-2,TRBD1
CASSYRYGGGNEQFF,TGTGCCAGCAGTTACCGTTACGGGGGAGGGAATGAGCAGTTCTTC,.,TRBV6-5,TRBJ2-1,TRBD2
CASSAGGGHTGELFF,TGTGCCAGCAGCGCCGGGGGGGGACACACCGGGGAGCTGTTTTTT,once,TRBV9,TRBJ2-2,TRBD2
CASSFSGPSYNEQFF,TGTGCCAGCAGCTTTAGCGGGCCCTCCTACAATGAGCAGTTCTTC,.,TRBV7-2,TRBJ2-1,TRBD2
CASSFLVGSYNEQFF,TGTGCCAGCAGCTTTCTCGTCGGCTCCTACAATGAGCAGTTCTTC,.,TRBV11-2,TRBJ2-1,.
CASSFGTGGIGGYEQYF,TGTGCCAGCAGCTTCGGGACAGGGGGAATTGGAGGCTACGAGCAGTACTTC,.,TRBV7-2,TRBJ2-7,TRBD1
CASSLGVGGQETQYF,TGTGCCAGCAGCTTAGGGGTTGGGGGGCAAGAGACCCAGTACTTC,.,TRBV7-8,TRBJ2-5,.
CASSTKRNTDTQYF,TGTGCCAGTAGTACGAAGCGGAACACAGATACGCAGTATTTT,.,TRBV19,TRBJ2-3,.
CATSQTARSEQYF,TGTGCCACCAGCCAGACGGCACGGAGCGAGCAGTACTTC,.,TRBV15,TRBJ2-7,.
CASSPSVAGGGMNEQFF,TGCGCCAGCAGCCCTTCGGTAGCGGGAGGGGGGATGAATGAGCAGTTCTTC,.,TRBV4-3,TRBJ2-1,TRBD2
CASSLRQVGGEQYF,TGTGCCAGCAGCCTCCGACAGGTAGGCGGCGAGCAGTACTTC,.,TRBV3-1/TRBV3-2,TRBJ2-7,.
CSVEDGGGSQFF,TGCAGCGTTGAAGATGGGGGCGGGAGTCAGTTCTTC,.,TRBV29-1,TRBJ2-1,.
CASRMRTGVVEKLFF,TGTGCCAGCAGAATGCGGACAGGGGTTGTGGAAAAACTGTTTTTT,.,TRBV6-5,TRBJ1-4,TRBD1
CSQVVVDEQYF,TGCAGCCAGGTTGTTGTCGACGAGCAGTACTTC,.,TRBV20-1,TRBJ2-7,.
CASSLFSGSSTDTQYF,TGCGCCAGCAGCTTGTTTAGCGGATCTAGCACAGATACGCAGTATTTT,once,TRBV5-1,TRBJ2-3,.
CSAQDYGYTF,TGCAGTGCACAGGACTATGGCTACACCTTC,.,TRBV20-1,TRBJ1-2,.
CTSSQDSSQGPPEAFF,TGCACCAGCAGCCAAGATAGCAGCCAGGGTCCCCCTGAAGCTTTCTTT,.,TRBV1,TRBJ1-1,.